Sequencing of this T cell receptor beta chain was carried out in a study of PD-1 blockade in mismatch repair-deficient tumors. Whole-study context: Patients had around 11 mismatch repair-deficient cancer types and were previously treated and progressing. Findings of the study overall: Tumor-resident clones, often absent from pretreatment blood, expanded after pembrolizumab and then contracted.

The CDR3 is 19 residues long. Unmatched junction bases numbered 14, after V lost 5 bases and J lost 1 base. Per germline, CDR1 KGHSH and CDR2 LQKENI. The assay was immunoSEQ multiplex PCR, and TCRdb's table has in-frame clones only and misses some. The repertoire holds 95,000 to 150,000 clones, with around 83% as singletons. Notes on this clone: The antigen is not known.

Mismatch repair deficiency was confirmed in all patients, by PCR or immunohistochemistry. The TCR-sequenced patients were a few responders to pembrolizumab. The rearrangement links TRBV18 to TRBJ2-7; 13 bases are shared with TRBD2. This specimen was peripheral blood, taken 44 weeks after starting pembrolizumab. This TCR derives from an adult with mismatch repair-deficient cancer. The CDR3 spells CASSSPGLAGIGPSYEQYF. In DNA, the CDR3 is TGTGCCAGCTCAAGCCCGGGACTAGCGGGAATCGGTCCGTCCTACGAGCAGTACTTC.